Sequencing of this T cell receptor (beta chain) was carried out in a study of beta chain features in type 1 diabetes. General study results and limits: Within each of all four CD4+ subsets, Type 1 diabetes patients had TCRB CDR3s that were moderately but significantly shorter. There were fewer insertions and more deletions at the VDJ junctions of type 1 diabetes patients.

This clone was seen more than once but under ten times. The antigen remains unidentified. Investigators reverse transcribed all isolated RNA, so they sequenced expressed TCRB transcripts. The method was immunoSEQ multiplex PCR; TCRdb's version includes in-frame clones alone and lacks a portion of them. This table holds about 640,000 clones, around 11% found once. V was cut by 1 base and J by 4 bases, with 9 bases left in between. The CDR3 covers 14 residues. Per germline, CDR1 SGHAT and CDR2 FQNNGV. This chain joins TRBV11-2 and TRBJ2-3, with D possibly matching TRBD2 (6 bases). The source of this sequence is a man in his thirties or forties with type 1 diabetes. Sequenced material: naive CD4+ T cells from blood. CDR3 amino acids: CASSLGTTADTQYF. The CDR3 DNA is TGTGCCAGCAGCTTAGGGACTACCGCAGATACGCAGTATTTT.